The 18 T cell receptor beta chains in this list originate from one sample, sequenced in a study of OX40 agonist ivuxolimab in advanced cancers. Produced via immunoSEQ multiplex PCR; TCRdb's table is partial and in-frame only. The sample carries 70,000 or so clones, around 84% recorded once. Sequencing was performed on CD4+ or CD8+ T cells sorted from blood, taken in a trial of the OX40 agonist ivuxolimab. These receptors all come from an adult with an advanced solid tumor such as melanoma, head and neck, liver or kidney cancer.

This chain links TRBV4-2 with TRBJ1-3; D is unclear. V gave up 1 base and J gave up 2 bases, with 15 bases separating them. This CDR3 is built from 17 residues. In germline, CDR1 is LGHNA, CDR2 YNFKEQ. Here the CDR3 reads CASSQGQGGGTGNTIYF. The CDR3 nucleotides read TGTGCCAGCAGCCAAGGCCAAGGTGGAGGAACTGGAAACACCATATATTTT.

The gene calls are TRBV5-4 and TRBJ1-1, with 8 bases fitting TRBD1. The CDR3 runs to 16 residues. CDR1 and CDR2 (germline): SGHNT, YYREEE (reference sequence). Trimming cost V 0 bases and J 1 base; bases outside gene matches: 5. CDR3 sequence reads: CASSLALDRENTEAFF. In DNA form, the CDR3 reads TGTGCCAGCAGCTTGGCCTTGGACAGGGAGAACACTGAAGCTTTCTTT.

The chain links TRBV5-4 to TRBJ1-2; D remains ambiguous. Per germline, CDR1 SGHNT and CDR2 YYREEE (reference sequence). The CDR3 is 15 residues long. V lost 4 bases, J lost 0 bases, and 13 bases lay in between. DNA for the CDR3: TGTGCCAGCAGCGCCCAGTCGACAACTAACTATGGCTACACCTTC. This translates into CASSAQSTTNYGYTF.

V is TRBV6-5 and J is TRBJ1-5; possible D gene TRBD1, 5 bases. The V end lost 6 bases, the J end lost 7 bases, and 10 bases lay between the germline ends. Germline V gene lookup returns CDR1 MNHEY and CDR2 SVGAGI. The CDR3 sequence is 12 residues long. CDR3 DNA sequence: TGTGCCAGCAGCTACGAGGGGCAGCCCCAGCATTTT. This translates into CASSYEGQPQHF.

This chain uses TRBV11-2 with TRBJ2-7, with TRBD1 matching over 9 bases. The CDR3 consists of 15 residues. Germline V lookup: CDR1 SGHAT, CDR2 FQNNGV. Trimming removed 3 bases from V and 5 bases from J; junction bases left unmatched: 8. The DNA for the CDR3 is TGTGCCAGCAGCTTCTCGTCCGGGACAGGGCACGAGCAGTACTTC. Its translation is CASSFSSGTGHEQYF. Together with reference TRBV11-2 and TRBJ2-7, the CDR3 gives the full variable domain: EAGVAQSPRYKIIEKRQSVAFWCNPISGHATLYWYQQILGQGPKLLIQFQNNGVVDDSQLPKDRFSAERLKGVDSTLKIQPAKLEDSAVYLCASSFSSGTGHEQYFGPGTRLTVT.

The chain has TRBV25-1 and TRBJ2-7; no clear D gene. Trimming left V 3 bases short and J 7 bases short, with 10 bases between. The V gene's germline CDR1 is MGHDK and CDR2 SYGVNS. The CDR3 loop spans 12 amino acids. The CDR3 sequence is CASSDPSKEQYF. The CDR3 coding sequence is TGTGCCAGCAGTGACCCCAGTAAAGAGCAGTACTTC.

The chain is built from TRBV7-8 and TRBJ1-1, with 8 bases fitting TRBD1. CDR3 length: 14 residues. Germline CDR1 is SGHVS and CDR2 is FQNEAQ. V shed 4 bases and J 11 bases; nucleotides not matched to a gene: 12. This CDR3 reads CASSSRDRPEGAFF. The CDR3 coding sequence is TGTGCCAGCAGCTCGCGGGACAGGCCAGAAGGGGCTTTCTTT.

This chain connects TRBV7-9 to TRBJ1-3, with no clear D. The V end was cut by 5 bases, the J end by 2 bases, with 4 bases between. CDR3 length: 12 residues. Germline V gene data show CDR1 as SEHNR and CDR2 as FQNEAQ (reference sequence). CDR3 residues: CASSLPGNTIYF. CDR3 nucleotides: TGTGCCAGCAGCCTTCCTGGAAACACCATATATTTT.

The chain carries TRBV18 and TRBJ1-4; weak D call: TRBD1 (5 bases). The CDR3 totals 15 residues. The V gene's germline CDR1 is KGHSH and CDR2 LQKENI. V was trimmed by 2 bases and J by 7 bases, leaving 14 bases between them. Written as DNA, the CDR3 is TGTGCCAGCTCACCAGAGGGACGTCAAGGTGAAAAACTGTTTTTT. Its protein product is CASSPEGRQGEKLFF. Filled out from reference TRBV18 and TRBJ1-4, the complete variable domain reads NAGVMQNPRHLVRRRGQEARLRCSPMKGHSHVYWYRQLPEEGLKFMVYLQKENIIDESGMPKERFSAEFPKEGPSILRIQQVVRGDSAAYFCASSPEGRQGEKLFFGSGTQLSVL.

This clone showed up just a few times. This chain links TRBV4-3 with TRBJ1-2, with TRBD1 identical over 9 bases. J was trimmed by 8 bases and V by 4 bases; bases with no gene match: 11. The CDR3 extends over 15 amino acids. Germline V CDR1 and CDR2: LGHNA, YSLEER. The CDR3 DNA is TGCGCCAGCAGCCCTGGGGACAGGGAGACTGTCGGCTACACCTTC. This gives the protein CASSPGDRETVGYTF.

CDR3 residues: CASSLESNQPQHF. The CDR3 DNA sequence: TGTGCCAGCAGCTTAGAAAGTAATCAGCCCCAGCATTTT. The chain combines TRBV11-2 with TRBJ1-5; D is uncertain. V was cut by 0 bases and J by 4 bases, with 4 bases left in between. Germline lookup yields CDR1 SGHAT and CDR2 FQNNGV. The CDR3 consists of 13 residues.

The CDR3 bases are TGTGCCAGCACCCCTTATAATTCACCCCTCCACTTT. Its translation is CASTPYNSPLHF. The V gene is TRBV6-5, the J gene TRBJ1-6, with D hard to call. Germline values: CDR1 MNHEY, CDR2 SVGAGI. The CDR3 is 12 amino acids. The V gene lost 7 bases and the J gene lost 4 bases, with 5 bases spanning the gap.

This chain links TRBV27 with TRBJ2-5; the D gene is possibly TRBD1 (6 bases). Germline V gene sequence: CDR1 MNHEY, CDR2 SMNVEV (reference sequence). CDR3 length: 16 amino acids. V was clipped by 0 bases and J by 4 bases, with 15 bases between them. The CDR3 is CASSLSPRWGRETQYF. CDR3 sequence (DNA): TGTGCCAGCAGTTTATCACCCCGCTGGGGGCGAGAGACCCAGTACTTC.

The gene calls are TRBV7-2 and TRBJ2-7; D may be TRBD2 (6 bases). V was pared by 2 bases and J by 2 bases, with 10 bases between. This CDR3 region has 14 residues. Germline assignment: CDR1 SGHTA and CDR2 FQGNSA. The CDR3: CASSLRGSPYEQYF. CDR3 coding DNA: TGTGCCAGCAGCTTACGGGGGAGTCCCTACGAGCAGTACTTC.

As concerns this clone: Other DNA sequences of this sample code for an identical CDR3. The chain joins TRBV18 to TRBJ2-7; 11 bases agree with TRBD1. V was clipped by 3 bases and J by 2 bases; unmatched bases: 0. Germline V gene lookup returns CDR1 KGHSH and CDR2 LQKENI. The CDR3 runs to 14 residues. CDR3 DNA: TGTGCCAGCTCACCGGGACAGGGGGCCTACGAGCAGTACTTC. Protein sequence: CASSPGQGAYEQYF. Based on the CDR3 plus reference TRBV18 and TRBJ2-7, the full variable domain is NAGVMQNPRHLVRRRGQEARLRCSPMKGHSHVYWYRQLPEEGLKFMVYLQKENIIDESGMPKERFSAEFPKEGPSILRIQQVVRGDSAAYFCASSPGQGAYEQYFGPGTRLTVT.

This rearrangement joins TRBV19 to TRBJ2-1, with D uncertain. From germline, CDR1 is LNHDA and CDR2 SQIVND (reference sequence). V lost 3 bases and J 2 bases, leaving 14 bases between the germline ends. The CDR3 is 16 residues long. CDR3 in DNA: TGTGCCAGTAGTATCGCCCCCAGACCACCCTACAATGAGCAGTTCTTC. Amino acids: CASSIAPRPPYNEQFF. Based on the CDR3 plus reference TRBV19 and TRBJ2-1, the full variable domain is DGGITQSPKYLFRKEGQNVTLSCEQNLNHDAMYWYRQDPGQGLRLIYYSQIVNDFQKGDIAEGYSVSREKKESFPLTVTSAQKNPTAFYLCASSIAPRPPYNEQFFGPGTRLTVL.

This clone was recorded once. V gene TRBV5-1 combines with J gene TRBJ1-6, with 9 positions matching TRBD1. The V segment lost 0 bases and the J segment 8 bases; nucleotides outside the gene matches: 0. The V gene's germline CDR1 is SGHRS and CDR2 YFSETQ. The CDR3 is 14 amino acids. In DNA, the CDR3 is TGCGCCAGCAGCTTGGGACAGGGGGATTCACCCCTCCACTTT. It specifies CASSLGQGDSPLHF. Variable domain in full (rest from reference TRBV5-1 and TRBJ1-6): KAGVTQTPRYLIKTRGQQVTLSCSPISGHRSVSWYQQTPGQGLQFLFEYFSETQRNKGNFPGRFSGRQFSNSRSEMNVSTLELGDSALYLCASSLGQGDSPLHFGNGTRLTVT.

The J gene is TRBJ1-1, the V gene TRBV5-1; D possibly corresponds to TRBD1 (5 bases). In germline, CDR1 is SGHRS, CDR2 YFSETQ. Trimming cost V 7 bases and J 1 base, with 14 bases left between them. This CDR3 spans 14 amino acids. Here the CDR3 DNA reads TGCGCCAGCTCCGCGGCCCAGGGGAACACTGAAGCTTTCTTT. Translation gives CASSAAQGNTEAFF. Supplemented by reference TRBV5-1 and TRBJ1-1, the full variable domain reads KAGVTQTPRYLIKTRGQQVTLSCSPISGHRSVSWYQQTPGQGLQFLFEYFSETQRNKGNFPGRFSGRQFSNSRSEMNVSTLELGDSALYLCASSAAQGNTEAFFGQGTRLTVV.